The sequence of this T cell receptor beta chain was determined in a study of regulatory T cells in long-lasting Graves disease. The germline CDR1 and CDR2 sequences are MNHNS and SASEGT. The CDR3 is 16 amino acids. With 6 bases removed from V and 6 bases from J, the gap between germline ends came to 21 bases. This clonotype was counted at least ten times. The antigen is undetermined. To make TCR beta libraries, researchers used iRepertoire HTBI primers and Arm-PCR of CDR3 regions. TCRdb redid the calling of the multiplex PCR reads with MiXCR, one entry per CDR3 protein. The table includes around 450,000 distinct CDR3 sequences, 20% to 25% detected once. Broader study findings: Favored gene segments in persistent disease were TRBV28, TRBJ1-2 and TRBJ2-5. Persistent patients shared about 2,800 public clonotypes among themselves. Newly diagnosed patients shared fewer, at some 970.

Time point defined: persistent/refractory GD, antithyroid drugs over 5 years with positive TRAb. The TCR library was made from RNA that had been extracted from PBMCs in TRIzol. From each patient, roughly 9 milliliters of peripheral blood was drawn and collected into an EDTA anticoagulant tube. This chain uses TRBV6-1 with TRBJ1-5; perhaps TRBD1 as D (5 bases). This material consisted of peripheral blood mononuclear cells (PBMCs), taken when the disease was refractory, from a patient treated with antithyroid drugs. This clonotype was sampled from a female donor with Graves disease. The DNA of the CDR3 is TGTGCCAGCAGGCCCCTCGTGGGGCTTTCTATTCAGCCCCAGCATTTT. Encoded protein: CASRPLVGLSIQPQHF.